This TCR beta chain was profiled in a study of T cell responses to AZD1222 COVID-19 vaccine. Study details: It was second doses at about 4 or about 12 weeks that were pooled.

V was shortened by 3 bases and J by 3 bases, with 9 bases between the two germline ends. Germline assignment: CDR1 MNHEY and CDR2 SMNVEV (reference sequence). This CDR3 contains 13 residues. A note on this clone: Its target is not known.

General study points: White British ancestry dominated among donors, who included more females, and clonal diversity was possibly underestimated. Recipients of two AZD1222 doses showed rising Spike-specific TCR breadth and depth. Repertoires were obtained solely post-peak T cell response.

Sequencing used immunoSEQ multiplex PCR; TCRdb keeps in-frame clones, though not all of them. The sample lists 130,000 to 150,000 clones, over 75% occurring once. The sequencing used peripheral blood, collected on day 0 of AZD1222 vaccination. V and J are TRBV27 and TRBJ2-7; D call uncertain. The sequence derives from an adult in good health. CDR3 DNA sequence: TGTGCCAGCAGTTTCGGACGGATCTACGAGCAGTACTTC. Its translation is CASSFGRIYEQYF.